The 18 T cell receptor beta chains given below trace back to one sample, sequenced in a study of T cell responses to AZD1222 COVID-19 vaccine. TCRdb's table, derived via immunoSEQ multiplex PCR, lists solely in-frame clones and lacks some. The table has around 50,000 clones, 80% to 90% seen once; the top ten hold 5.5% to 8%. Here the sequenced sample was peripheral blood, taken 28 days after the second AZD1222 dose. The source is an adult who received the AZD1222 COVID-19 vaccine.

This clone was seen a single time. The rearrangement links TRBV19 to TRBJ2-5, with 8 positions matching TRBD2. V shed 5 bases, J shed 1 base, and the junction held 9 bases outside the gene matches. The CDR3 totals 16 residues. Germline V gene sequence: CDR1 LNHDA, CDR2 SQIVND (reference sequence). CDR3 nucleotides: TGTGCCAGTAGTTCGCAAGCGGGAGTAGCCCAAGAGACCCAGTACTTC. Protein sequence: CASSSQAGVAQETQYF.

The CDR3 DNA is TGTGCCAGCAGTTACCCAGGGGGCACAGATACGCAGTATTTT. This sequence encodes CASSYPGGTDTQYF. V is TRBV6-5 and J is TRBJ2-3; D might be TRBD1 (6 bases). Germline V lookup: CDR1 MNHEY, CDR2 SVGAGI. Trimming pared 2 bases from V and 1 base from J, leaving 7 bases between. This CDR3 spans 14 amino acids.

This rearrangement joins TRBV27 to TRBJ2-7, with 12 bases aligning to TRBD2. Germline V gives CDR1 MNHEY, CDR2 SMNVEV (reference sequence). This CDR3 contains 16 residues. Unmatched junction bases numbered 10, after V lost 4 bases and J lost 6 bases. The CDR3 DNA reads TGTGCCAGCAGTTCCCATTCTAGCGGGAGGGCTGTCGAGCAGTACTTC. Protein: CASSSHSSGRAVEQYF.

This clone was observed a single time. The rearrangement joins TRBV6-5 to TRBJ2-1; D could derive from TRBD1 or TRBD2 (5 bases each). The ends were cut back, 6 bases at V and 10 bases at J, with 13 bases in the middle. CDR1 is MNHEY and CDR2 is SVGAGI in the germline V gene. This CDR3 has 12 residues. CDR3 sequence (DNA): TGTGCCAGCAGGACTACAGGTGACGAGCAGTTCTTC. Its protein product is CASRTTGDEQFF.

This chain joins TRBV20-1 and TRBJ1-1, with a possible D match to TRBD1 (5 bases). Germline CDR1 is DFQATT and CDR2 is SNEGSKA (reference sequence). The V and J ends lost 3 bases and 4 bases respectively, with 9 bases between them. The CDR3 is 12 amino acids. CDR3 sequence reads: CSASSRATEAFF. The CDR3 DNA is TGCAGTGCTAGTTCCAGGGCCACTGAAGCTTTCTTT.

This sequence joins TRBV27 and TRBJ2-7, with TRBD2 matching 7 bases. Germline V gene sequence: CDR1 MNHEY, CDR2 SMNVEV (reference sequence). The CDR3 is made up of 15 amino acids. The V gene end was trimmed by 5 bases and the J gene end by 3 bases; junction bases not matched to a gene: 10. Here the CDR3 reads CASSVMGAGNYEQYF. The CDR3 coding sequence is TGTGCCAGCAGTGTCATGGGAGCGGGAAACTACGAGCAGTACTTC.

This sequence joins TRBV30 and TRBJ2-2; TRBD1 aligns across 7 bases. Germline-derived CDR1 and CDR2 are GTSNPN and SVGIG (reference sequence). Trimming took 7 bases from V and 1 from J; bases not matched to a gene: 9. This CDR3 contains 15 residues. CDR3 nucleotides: TGTGCCTCGATGCCCGGGACAGTGAACACCGGGGAGCTGTTTTTT. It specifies CASMPGTVNTGELFF. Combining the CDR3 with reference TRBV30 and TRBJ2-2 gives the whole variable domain SQTIHQWPATLVQPVGSPLSLECTVEGTSNPNLYWYRQAAGRGLQLLFYSVGIGQISSEVPQNLSASRPQDRQFILSSKKLLLSDSGFYLCASMPGTVNTGELFFGEGSRLTVL.

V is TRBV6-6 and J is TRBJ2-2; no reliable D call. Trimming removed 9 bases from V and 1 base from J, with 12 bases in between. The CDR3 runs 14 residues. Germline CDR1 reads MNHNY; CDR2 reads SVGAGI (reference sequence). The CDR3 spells CASRVLWNTGELFF. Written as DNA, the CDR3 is TGTGCCAGTAGAGTACTCTGGAACACCGGGGAGCTGTTTTTT.

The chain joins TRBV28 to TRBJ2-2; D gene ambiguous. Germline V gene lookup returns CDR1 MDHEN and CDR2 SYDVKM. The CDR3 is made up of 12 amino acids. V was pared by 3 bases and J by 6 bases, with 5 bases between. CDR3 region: CASSFGAGELFF. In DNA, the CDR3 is TGTGCCAGCAGTTTTGGTGCCGGGGAGCTGTTTTTT. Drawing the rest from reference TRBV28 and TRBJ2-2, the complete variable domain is DVKVTQSSRYLVKRTGEKVFLECVQDMDHENMFWYRQDPGLGLRLIYFSYDVKMKEKGDIPEGYSVSREKKERFSLILESASTNQTSMYLCASSFGAGELFFGEGSRLTVL.

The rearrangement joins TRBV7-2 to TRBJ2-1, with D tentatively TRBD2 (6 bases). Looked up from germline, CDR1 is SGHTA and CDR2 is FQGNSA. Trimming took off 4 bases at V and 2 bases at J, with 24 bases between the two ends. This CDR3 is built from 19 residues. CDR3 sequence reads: CASSSEGPGLFSTYNEQFF. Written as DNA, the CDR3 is TGTGCCAGCAGCTCGGAGGGGCCAGGGCTATTTTCCACCTACAATGAGCAGTTCTTC.

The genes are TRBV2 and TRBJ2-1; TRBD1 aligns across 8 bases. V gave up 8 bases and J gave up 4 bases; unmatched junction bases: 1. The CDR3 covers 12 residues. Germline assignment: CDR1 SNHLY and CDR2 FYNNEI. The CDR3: CASGQGYNEQFF. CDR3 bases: TGTGCCAGCGGACAGGGTTACAATGAGCAGTTCTTC.

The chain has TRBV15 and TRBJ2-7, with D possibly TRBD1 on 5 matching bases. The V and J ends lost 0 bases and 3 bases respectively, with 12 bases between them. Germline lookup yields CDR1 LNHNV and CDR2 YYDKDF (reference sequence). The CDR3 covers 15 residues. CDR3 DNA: TGTGCCACCAGCAGAGATGAGGAGACAGACTACGAGCAGTACTTC. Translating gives CATSRDEETDYEQYF.

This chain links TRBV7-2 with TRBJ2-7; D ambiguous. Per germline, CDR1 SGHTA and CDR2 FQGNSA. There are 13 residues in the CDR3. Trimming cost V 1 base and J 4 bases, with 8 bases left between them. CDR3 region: CASSLEFPYEQYF. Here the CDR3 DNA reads TGTGCCAGCAGCTTAGAATTTCCATACGAGCAGTACTTC.

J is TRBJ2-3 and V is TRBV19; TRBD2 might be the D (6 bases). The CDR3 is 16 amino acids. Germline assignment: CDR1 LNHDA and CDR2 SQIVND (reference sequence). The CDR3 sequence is CATNKWAGTSTDTQYF. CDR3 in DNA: TGTGCTACAAATAAGTGGGCGGGAACCAGCACAGATACGCAGTATTTT.

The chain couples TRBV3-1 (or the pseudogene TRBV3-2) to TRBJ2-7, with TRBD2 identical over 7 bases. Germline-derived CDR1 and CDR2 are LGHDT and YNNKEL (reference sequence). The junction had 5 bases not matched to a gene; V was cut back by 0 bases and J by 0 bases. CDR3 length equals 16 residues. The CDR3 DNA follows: TGTGCCAGCAGCCAAGATTCACCTAGCGGCTCCTACGAGCAGTACTTC. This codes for CASSQDSPSGSYEQYF.

The DNA for the CDR3 is TGTGCCAGCTCACCGGCAGGGGGAAGCTCCTACGAGCAGTACTTC. Protein: CASSPAGGSSYEQYF. The chain employs TRBV18 and TRBJ2-7, with TRBD1 identical over 7 bases. Germline CDR1 and CDR2: KGHSH and LQKENI. Trimming cost V 3 bases and J 0 bases; bases outside gene matches: 5. CDR3 length equals 15 residues.

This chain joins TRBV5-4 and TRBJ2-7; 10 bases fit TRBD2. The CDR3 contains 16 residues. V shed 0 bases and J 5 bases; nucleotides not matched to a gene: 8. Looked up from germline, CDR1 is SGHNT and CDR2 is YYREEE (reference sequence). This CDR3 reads CASSLASASGSHEQYF. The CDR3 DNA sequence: TGTGCCAGCAGCTTGGCCTCGGCTAGCGGGAGCCACGAGCAGTACTTC.

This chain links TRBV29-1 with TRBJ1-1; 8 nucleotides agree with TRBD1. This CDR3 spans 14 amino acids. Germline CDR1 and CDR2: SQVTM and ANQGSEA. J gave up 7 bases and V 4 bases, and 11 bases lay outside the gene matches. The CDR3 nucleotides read TGCAGCGTTGGGAAGGGGACAGGAGGCGGTGAAGCTTTCTTT. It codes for CSVGKGTGGGEAFF.